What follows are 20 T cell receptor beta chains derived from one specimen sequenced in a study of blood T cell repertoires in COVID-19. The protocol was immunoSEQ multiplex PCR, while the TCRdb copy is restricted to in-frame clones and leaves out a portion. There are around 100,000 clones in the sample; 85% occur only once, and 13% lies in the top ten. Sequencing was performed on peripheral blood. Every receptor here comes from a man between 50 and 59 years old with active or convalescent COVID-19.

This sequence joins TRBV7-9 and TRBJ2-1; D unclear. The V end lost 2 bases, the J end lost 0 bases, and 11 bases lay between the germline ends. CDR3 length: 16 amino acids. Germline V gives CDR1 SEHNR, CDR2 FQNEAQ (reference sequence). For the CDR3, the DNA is TGTGCCAGCAGCTTATGGAATCCAGGCTCCTACAATGAGCAGTTCTTC. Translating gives CASSLWNPGSYNEQFF.

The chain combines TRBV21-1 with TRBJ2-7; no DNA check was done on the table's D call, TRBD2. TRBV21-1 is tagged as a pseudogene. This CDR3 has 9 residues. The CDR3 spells CASYNEQYF. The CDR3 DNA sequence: TGTGCCAGCTATAACGAGCAGTACTTC.

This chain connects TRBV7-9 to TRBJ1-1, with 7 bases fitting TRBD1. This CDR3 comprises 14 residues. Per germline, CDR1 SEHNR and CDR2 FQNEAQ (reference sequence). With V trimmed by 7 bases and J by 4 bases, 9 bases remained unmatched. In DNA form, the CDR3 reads TGTGCCAGCAACGAGGGACAGCCGGCCACTGAAGCTTTCTTT. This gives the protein CASNEGQPATEAFF.

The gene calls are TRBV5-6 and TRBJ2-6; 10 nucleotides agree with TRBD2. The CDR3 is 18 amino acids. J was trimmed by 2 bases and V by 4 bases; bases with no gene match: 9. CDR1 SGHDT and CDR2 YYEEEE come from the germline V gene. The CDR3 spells CASSRAGTSVTGANVLTF. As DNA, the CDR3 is TGTGCCAGCAGCCGAGCCGGGACTAGCGTTACTGGGGCCAACGTCCTGACTTTC.

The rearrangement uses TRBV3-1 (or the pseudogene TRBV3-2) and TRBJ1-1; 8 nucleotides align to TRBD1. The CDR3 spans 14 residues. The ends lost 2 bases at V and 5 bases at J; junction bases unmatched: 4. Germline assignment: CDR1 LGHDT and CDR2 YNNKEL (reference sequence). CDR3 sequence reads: CASSQLRGQTEAFF. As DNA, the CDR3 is TGTGCCAGCAGCCAACTCAGGGGGCAAACTGAAGCTTTCTTT.

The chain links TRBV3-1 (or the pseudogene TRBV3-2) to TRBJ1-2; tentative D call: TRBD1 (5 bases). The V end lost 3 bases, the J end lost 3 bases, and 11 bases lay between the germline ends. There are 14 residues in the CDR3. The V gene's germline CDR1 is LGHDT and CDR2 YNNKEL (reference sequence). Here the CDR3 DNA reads TGTGCCAGCAGCCAGCGGACGGGGGACTATGGCTACACCTTC. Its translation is CASSQRTGDYGYTF.

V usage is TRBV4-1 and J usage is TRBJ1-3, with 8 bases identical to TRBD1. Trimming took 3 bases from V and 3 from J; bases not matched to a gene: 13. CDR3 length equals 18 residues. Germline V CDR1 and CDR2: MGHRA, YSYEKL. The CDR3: CASSQAMDRVLGGNTIYF. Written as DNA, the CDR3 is TGCGCCAGCAGCCAGGCCATGGACAGGGTTTTAGGTGGAAACACCATATATTTT.

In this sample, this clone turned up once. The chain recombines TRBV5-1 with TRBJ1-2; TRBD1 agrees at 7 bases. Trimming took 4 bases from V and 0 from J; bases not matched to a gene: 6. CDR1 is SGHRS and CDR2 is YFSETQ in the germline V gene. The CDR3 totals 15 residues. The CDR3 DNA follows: TGCGCCAGCAGCACAGGGACAGCTGCTAACTATGGCTACACCTTC. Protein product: CASSTGTAANYGYTF.

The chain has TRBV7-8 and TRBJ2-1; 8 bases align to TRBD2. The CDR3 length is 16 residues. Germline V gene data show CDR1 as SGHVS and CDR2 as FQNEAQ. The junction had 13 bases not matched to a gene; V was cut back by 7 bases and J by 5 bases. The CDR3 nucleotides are TGTGCCAGCATCATATCCAGACTAGCGAGTAACAATGAGCAGTTCTTC. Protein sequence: CASIISRLASNNEQFF.

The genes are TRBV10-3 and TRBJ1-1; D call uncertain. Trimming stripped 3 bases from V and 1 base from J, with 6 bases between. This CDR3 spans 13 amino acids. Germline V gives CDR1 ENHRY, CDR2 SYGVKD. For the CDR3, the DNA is TGTGCCATCAGTGACAGCGGGAACACTGAAGCTTTCTTT. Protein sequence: CAISDSGNTEAFF.

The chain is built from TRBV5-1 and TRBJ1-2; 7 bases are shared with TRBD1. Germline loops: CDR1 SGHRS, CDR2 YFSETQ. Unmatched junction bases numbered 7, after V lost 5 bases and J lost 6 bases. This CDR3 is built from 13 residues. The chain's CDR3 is CASRIGGADGYTF. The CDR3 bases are TGCGCCAGCAGGATAGGGGGCGCCGATGGCTACACCTTC.

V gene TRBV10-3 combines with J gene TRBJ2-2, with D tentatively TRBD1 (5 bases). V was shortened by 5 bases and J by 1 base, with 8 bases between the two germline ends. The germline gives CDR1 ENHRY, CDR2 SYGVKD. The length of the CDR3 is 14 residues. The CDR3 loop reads CAISMTVNTGELFF. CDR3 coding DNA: TGTGCCATCAGTATGACAGTGAACACCGGGGAGCTGTTTTTT.

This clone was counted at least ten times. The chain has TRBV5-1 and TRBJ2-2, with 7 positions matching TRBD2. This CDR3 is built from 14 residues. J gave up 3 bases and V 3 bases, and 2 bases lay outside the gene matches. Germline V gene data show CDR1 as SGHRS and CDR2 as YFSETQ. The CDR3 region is CASSWGRDTGELFF. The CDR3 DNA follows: TGCGCCAGCAGCTGGGGGAGGGACACCGGGGAGCTGTTTTTT.

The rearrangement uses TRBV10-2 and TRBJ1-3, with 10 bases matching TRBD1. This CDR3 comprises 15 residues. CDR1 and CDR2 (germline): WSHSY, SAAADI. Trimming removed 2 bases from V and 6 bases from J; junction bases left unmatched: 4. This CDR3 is CASSERTGGENTIYF. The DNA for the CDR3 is TGCGCCAGCAGTGAGCGGACAGGGGGAGAAAACACCATATATTTT.

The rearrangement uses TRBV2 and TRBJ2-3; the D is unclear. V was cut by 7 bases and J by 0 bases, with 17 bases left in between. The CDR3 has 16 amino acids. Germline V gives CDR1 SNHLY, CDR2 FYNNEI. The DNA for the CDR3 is TGTGCCAGCACTAAGTCAGCACTACATAGCACAGATACGCAGTATTTT. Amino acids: CASTKSALHSTDTQYF.

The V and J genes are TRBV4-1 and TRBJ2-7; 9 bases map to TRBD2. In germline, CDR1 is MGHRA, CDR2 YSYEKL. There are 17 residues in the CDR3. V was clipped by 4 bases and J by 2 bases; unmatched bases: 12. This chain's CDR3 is CASSPSPRPSGAYEQYF. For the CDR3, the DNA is TGCGCCAGCAGCCCCTCCCCGCGCCCTAGCGGGGCCTACGAGCAGTACTTC.

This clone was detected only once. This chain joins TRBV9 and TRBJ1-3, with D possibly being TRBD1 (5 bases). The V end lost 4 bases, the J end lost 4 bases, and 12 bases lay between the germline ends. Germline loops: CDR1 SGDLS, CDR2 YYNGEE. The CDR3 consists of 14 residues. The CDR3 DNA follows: TGTGCCAGCAGCCCTACAGGATCCGGAAACACCATATATTTT. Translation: CASSPTGSGNTIYF. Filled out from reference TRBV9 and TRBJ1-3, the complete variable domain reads DSGVTQTPKHLITATGQRVTLRCSPRSGDLSVYWYQQSLDQGLQFLIQYYNGEERAKGNILERFSAQQFPDLHSELNLSSLELGDSALYFCASSPTGSGNTIYFGEGSWLTVV.

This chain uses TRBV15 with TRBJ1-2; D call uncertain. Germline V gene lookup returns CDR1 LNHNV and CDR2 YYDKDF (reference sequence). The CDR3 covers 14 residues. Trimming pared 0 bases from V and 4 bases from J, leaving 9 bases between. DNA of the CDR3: TGTGCCACCAGCAGAGATCGGAGTACCTATGGCTACACCTTC. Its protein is CATSRDRSTYGYTF.

This chain's CDR3 is CAWRGGGGSTGELFF. DNA of the CDR3: TGTGCCTGGAGGGGAGGAGGGGGCTCAACCGGGGAGCTGTTTTTT. The chain joins TRBV30 to TRBJ2-2; TRBD1 is a possible D gene (7 bases). V was clipped by 3 bases and J by 5 bases, with 16 bases between them. CDR1 is GTSNPN, CDR2 SVGIG, per germline (reference sequence). This CDR3 region has 15 residues.

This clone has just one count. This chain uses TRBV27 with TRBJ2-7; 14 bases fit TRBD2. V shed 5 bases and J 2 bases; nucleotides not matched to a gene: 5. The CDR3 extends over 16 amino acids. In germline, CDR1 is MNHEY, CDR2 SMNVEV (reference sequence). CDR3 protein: CASSPRGLAGAYEQYF. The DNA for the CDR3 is TGTGCCAGCAGTCCCAGGGGACTAGCGGGGGCCTACGAGCAGTACTTC.